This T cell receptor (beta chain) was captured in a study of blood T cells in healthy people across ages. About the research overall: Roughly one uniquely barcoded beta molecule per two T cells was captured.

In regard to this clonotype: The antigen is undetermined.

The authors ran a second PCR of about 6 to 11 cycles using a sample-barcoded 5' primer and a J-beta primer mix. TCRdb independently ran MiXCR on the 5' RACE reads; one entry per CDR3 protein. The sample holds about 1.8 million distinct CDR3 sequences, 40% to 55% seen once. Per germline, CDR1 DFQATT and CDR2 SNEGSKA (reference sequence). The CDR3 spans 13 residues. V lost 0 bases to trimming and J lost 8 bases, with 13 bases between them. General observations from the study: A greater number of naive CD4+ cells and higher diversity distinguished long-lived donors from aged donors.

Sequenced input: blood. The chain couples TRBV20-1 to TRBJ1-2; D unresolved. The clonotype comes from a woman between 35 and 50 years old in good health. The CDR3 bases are TGCAGTGCTAGAGATAAGAACCCCGGAGGCTACACCTTC. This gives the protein CSARDKNPGGYTF.